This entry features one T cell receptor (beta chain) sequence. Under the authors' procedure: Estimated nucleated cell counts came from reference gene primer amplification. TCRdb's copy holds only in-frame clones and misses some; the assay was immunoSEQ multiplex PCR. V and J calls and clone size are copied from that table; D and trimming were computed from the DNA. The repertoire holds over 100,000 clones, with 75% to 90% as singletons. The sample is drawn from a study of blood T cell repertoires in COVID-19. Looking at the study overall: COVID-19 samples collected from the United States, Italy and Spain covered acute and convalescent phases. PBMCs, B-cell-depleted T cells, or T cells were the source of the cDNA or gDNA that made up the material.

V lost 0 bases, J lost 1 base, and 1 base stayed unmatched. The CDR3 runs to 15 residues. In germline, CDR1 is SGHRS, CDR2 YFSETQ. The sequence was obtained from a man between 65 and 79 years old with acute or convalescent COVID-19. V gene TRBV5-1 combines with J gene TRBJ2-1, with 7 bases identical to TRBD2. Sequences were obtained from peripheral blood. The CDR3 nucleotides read TGCGCCAGCAGCTTGGGCGGGGGATCCTACAATGAGCAGTTCTTC. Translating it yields CASSLGGGSYNEQFF.